Sequencing of this T cell receptor beta chain was carried out in a study of PD-1 blockade in mismatch repair-deficient tumors. Here immunoSEQ multiplex PCR was the method, and the copy in TCRdb shows in-frame clones only, minus some. The repertoire holds about 13,000 clones, less than 90% seen once, with around 24% in the top ten. Time point of the sample: approximately nine-day in vitro stimulation with candidate neoantigen peptide 4. TCR sequencing covered a few patients who responded to pembrolizumab. This clone appeared once. The antigen is unknown. CDR1 is LNHNV, CDR2 YYDKDF, per germline (reference sequence). V lost 3 bases and J 2 bases, leaving 14 bases between the germline ends. CDR3 length: 16 amino acids.

This sequence originates from an adult with mismatch repair-deficient cancer. Sample: cells cultured in vitro, taken from a patient treated with pembrolizumab. The gene calls are TRBV15 and TRBJ1-5; no definite D call. CDR3 loop: CATSSPREDGNQPQHF. The DNA for the CDR3 is TGTGCCACCAGCAGCCCCCGGGAGGACGGCAATCAGCCCCAGCATTTT.